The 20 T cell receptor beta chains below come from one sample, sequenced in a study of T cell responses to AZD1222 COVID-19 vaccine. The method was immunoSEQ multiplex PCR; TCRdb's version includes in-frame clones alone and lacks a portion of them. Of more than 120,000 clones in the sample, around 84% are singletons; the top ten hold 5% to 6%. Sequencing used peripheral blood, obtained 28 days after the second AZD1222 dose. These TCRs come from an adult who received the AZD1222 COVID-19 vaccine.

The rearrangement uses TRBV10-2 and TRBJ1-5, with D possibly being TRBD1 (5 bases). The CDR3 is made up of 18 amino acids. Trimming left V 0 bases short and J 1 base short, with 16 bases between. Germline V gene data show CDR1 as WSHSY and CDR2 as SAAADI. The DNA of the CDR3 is TGCGCCAGCAGTGAGTCGAGGAGCAGGGCCCGGAGCAATCAGCCCCAGCATTTT. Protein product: CASSESRSRARSNQPQHF.

CDR3 sequence: CASSFGTGENEQYF. CDR3 DNA sequence: TGTGCCAGCAGTTTTGGGACAGGGGAAAACGAGCAGTACTTC. The chain recombines TRBV28 with TRBJ2-7, with 10 bases lining up with TRBD1. The junction had 4 bases not matched to a gene; V was cut back by 3 bases and J by 5 bases. The length of the CDR3 is 14 residues. Germline V CDR1 and CDR2: MDHEN, SYDVKM.

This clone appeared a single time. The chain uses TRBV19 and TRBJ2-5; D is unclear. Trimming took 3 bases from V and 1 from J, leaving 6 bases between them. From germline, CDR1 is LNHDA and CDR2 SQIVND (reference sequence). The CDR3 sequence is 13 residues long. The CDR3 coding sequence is TGTGCCAGTAGTATTGACCCCCAAGAGACCCAGTACTTC. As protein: CASSIDPQETQYF. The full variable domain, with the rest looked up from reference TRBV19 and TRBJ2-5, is DGGITQSPKYLFRKEGQNVTLSCEQNLNHDAMYWYRQDPGQGLRLIYYSQIVNDFQKGDIAEGYSVSREKKESFPLTVTSAQKNPTAFYLCASSIDPQETQYFGPGTRLLVL.

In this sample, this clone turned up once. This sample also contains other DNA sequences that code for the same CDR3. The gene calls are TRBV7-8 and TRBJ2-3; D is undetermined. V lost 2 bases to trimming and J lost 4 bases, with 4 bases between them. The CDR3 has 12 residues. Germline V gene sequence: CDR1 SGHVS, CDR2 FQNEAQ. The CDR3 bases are TGTGCCAGCAGCTTATCTTCAGATACGCAGTATTTT. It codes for CASSLSSDTQYF. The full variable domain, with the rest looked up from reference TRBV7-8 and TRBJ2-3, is GAGVSQSPRYKVAKRGQDVALRCDPISGHVSLFWYQQALGQGPEFLTYFQNEAQLDKSGLPSDRFFAERPEGSVSTLKIQRTQQEDSAVYLCASSLSSDTQYFGPGTRLTVL.

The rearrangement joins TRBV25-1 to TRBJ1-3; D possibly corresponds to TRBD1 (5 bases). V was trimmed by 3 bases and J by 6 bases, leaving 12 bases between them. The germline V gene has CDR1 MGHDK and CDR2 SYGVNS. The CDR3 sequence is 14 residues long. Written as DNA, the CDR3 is TGTGCCAGCAGTGATGCGGGACGGGAAAACACCATATATTTT. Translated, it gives CASSDAGRENTIYF. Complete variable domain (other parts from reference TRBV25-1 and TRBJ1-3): EADIYQTPRYLVIGTGKKITLECSQTMGHDKMYWYQQDPGMELHLIHYSYGVNSTEKGDLSSESTVSRIRTEHFPLTLESARPSHTSQYLCASSDAGRENTIYFGEGSWLTVV.

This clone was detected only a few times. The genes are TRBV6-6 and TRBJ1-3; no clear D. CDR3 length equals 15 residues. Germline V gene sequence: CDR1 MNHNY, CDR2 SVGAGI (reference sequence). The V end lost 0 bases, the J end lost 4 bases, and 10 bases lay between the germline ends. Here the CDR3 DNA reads TGTGCCAGCAGTTACTCACCGGGTTCAGGAAACACCATATATTTT. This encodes CASSYSPGSGNTIYF.

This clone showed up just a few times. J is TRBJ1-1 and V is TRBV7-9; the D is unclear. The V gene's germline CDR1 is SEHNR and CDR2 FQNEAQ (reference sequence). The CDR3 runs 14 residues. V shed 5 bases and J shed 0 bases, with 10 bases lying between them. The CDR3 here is CASSPINMNTEAFF. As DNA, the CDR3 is TGTGCCAGCAGCCCGATTAACATGAACACTGAAGCTTTCTTT.

The CDR3, as DNA: TGTGCCTGGGAGGTTGGGACAGGCCGGCTGAACACTGAAGCTTTCTTT. Protein product: CAWEVGTGRLNTEAFF. The rearrangement links TRBV30 to TRBJ1-1, with 8 positions matching TRBD1. Per germline, CDR1 GTSNPN and CDR2 SVGIG (reference sequence). V lost 5 bases to trimming and J lost 0 bases; unmatched junction nucleotides: 11. The CDR3 contains 16 residues.

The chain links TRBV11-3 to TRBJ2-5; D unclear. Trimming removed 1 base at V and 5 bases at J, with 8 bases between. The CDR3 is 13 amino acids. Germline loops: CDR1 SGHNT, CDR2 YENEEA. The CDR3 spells CASSLGFRETQYF. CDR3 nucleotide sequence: TGTGCCAGCAGCTTAGGGTTCCGGGAGACCCAGTACTTC.

The CDR3 bases are TGTGCCAGCACCCTGCTAGCGGGAGGCGAGCAGTACTTC. Its protein is CASTLLAGGEQYF. The chain is built from TRBV6-5 and TRBJ2-7; 11 positions match TRBD2. Germline values: CDR1 MNHEY, CDR2 SVGAGI. With 7 bases clipped from V and 6 bases from J, the junction kept 5 bases outside the gene matches. The CDR3 has 13 residues.

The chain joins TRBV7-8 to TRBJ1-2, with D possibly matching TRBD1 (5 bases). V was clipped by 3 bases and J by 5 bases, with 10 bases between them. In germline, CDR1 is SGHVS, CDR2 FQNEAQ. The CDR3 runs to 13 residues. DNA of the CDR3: TGTGCCAGCAGCTTTGGGGACGCTTATGGCTACACCTTC. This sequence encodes CASSFGDAYGYTF.

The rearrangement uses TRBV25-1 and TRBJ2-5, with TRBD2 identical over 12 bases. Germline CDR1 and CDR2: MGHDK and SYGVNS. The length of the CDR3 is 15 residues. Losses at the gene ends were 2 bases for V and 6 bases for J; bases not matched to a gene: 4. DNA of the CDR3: TGTGCCAGCAGTGAAGGACTAGCGGGGTCCAAGACCCAGTACTTC. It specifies CASSEGLAGSKTQYF.

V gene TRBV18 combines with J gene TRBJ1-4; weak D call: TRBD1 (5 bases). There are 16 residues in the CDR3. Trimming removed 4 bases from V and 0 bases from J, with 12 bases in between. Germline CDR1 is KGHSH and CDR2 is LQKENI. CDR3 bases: TGTGCCAGCTCACTACAAGGGGATACAACTAATGAAAAACTGTTTTTT. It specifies CASSLQGDTTNEKLFF.

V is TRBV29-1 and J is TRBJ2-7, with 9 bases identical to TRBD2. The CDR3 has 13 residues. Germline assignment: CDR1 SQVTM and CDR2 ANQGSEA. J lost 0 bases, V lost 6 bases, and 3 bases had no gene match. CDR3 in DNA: TGCAGCGTCAATAGCGGGAGCTCCTACGAGCAGTACTTC. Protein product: CSVNSGSSYEQYF.

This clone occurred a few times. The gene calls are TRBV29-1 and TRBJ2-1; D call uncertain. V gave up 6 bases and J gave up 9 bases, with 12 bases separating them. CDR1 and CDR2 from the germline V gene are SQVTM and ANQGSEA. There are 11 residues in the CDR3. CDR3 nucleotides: TGCAGCGTCGGTAAACCAGGTGAGCAGTTCTTC. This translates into CSVGKPGEQFF.

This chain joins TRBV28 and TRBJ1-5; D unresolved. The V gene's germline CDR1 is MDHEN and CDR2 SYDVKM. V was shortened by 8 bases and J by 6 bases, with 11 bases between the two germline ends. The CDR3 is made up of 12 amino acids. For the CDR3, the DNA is TGTGCCAGCCAGCGGGCTCGTCAGCCCCAGCATTTT. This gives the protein CASQRARQPQHF.

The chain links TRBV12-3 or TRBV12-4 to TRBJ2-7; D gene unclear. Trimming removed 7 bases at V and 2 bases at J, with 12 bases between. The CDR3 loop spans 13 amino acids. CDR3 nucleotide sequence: TGTGCCAGCAAACGCGGCCTCGCCTACGAGCAGTACTTC. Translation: CASKRGLAYEQYF.

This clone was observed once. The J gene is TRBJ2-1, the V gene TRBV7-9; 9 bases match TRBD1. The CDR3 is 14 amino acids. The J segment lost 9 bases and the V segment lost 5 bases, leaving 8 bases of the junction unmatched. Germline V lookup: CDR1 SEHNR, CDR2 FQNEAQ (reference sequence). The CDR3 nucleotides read TGTGCCAGCAGCCAGGGACAGGGATTGATTGAGCAGTTCTTC. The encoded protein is CASSQGQGLIEQFF.

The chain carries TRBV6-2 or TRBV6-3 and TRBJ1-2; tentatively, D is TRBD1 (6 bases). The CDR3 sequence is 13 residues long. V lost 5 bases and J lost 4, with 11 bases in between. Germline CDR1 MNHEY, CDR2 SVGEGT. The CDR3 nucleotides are TGTGCCAGCAGTCGAGGACAGAGCTATGGCTACACCTTC. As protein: CASSRGQSYGYTF.

CDR3 in DNA: TGTGCCAGCAGCCAAGATTCCGATCAGCCCCAGCATTTT. It specifies CASSQDSDQPQHF. The V call is TRBV14, the J call TRBJ1-5; D is ambiguous. The V and J ends lost 0 bases and 5 bases respectively, with 5 bases between them. The CDR3 is 13 amino acids. Germline CDR1 reads SGHDN; CDR2 reads FVKESK.